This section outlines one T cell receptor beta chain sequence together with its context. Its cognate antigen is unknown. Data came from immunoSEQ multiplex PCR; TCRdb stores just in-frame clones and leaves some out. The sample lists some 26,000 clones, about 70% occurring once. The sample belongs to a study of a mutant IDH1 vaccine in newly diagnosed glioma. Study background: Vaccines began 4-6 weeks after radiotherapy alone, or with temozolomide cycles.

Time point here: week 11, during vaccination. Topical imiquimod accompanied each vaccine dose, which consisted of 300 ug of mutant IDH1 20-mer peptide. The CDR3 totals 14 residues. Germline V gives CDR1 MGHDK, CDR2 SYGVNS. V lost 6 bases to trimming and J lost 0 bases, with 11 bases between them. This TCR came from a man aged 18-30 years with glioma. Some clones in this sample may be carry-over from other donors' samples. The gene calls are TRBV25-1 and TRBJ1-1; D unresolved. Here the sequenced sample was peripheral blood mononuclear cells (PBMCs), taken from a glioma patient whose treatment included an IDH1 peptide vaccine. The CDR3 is CASRKDGLNTEAFF. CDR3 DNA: TGTGCCAGCAGAAAGGACGGATTGAACACTGAAGCTTTCTTT.